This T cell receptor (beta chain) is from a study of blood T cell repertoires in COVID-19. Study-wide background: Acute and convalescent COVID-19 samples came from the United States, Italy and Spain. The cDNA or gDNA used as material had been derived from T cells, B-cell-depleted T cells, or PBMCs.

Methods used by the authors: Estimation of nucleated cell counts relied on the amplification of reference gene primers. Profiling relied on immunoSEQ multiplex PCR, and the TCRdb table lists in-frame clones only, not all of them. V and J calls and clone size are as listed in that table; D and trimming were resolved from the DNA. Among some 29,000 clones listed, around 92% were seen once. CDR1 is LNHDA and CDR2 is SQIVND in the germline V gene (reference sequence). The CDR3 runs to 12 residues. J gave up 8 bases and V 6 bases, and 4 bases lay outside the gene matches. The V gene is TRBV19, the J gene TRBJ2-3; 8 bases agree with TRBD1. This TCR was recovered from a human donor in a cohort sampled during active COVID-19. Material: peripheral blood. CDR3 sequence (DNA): TGTGCCAGTAGCACGGACAGGGCTACGCAGTATTTT. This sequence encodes CASSTDRATQYF. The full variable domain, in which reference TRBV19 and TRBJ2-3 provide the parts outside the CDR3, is DGGITQSPKYLFRKEGQNVTLSCEQNLNHDAMYWYRQDPGQGLRLIYYSQIVNDFQKGDIAEGYSVSREKKESFPLTVTSAQKNPTAFYLCASSTDRATQYFGPGTRLTVL.